This TCR beta chain was identified during a study of blood T cells in healthy people across ages (dated by TCRdb to between 2015 and 2016). Turning to the overall study: In model experiments, roughly one uniquely barcoded TCR beta cDNA molecule per two T cells was captured by template switching. Four age groups were formed from the donors: young (average approximately 17 years), middle-aged (approximately 40), aged (over 55) and long-lived (more than 75). To avoid experimental bias, donors of different ages were randomly spread across the sequencing lanes. The study analyzed two additional independent replicas of 1 million unique cDNA reads from the same blood draw for two donors, one aged 18 to 30 and one aged 80 or older. To track age-related changes in TCR beta repertoire diversity, the study relied on deep sequencing normalized with unique cDNA molecular identifiers. General findings and caveats noted by the study authors: A strong correlation was found between observed TCR beta diversity and the percentage of naive T cells measured by flow cytometry. Compared with the aged group, the long-lived group had more naive CD4+ T cells, fewer expanded clones and increased TCR diversity, a pattern suggesting age selection. As age increased, observed TCR beta diversity per million T cells dropped in a roughly linear way, and a significant reduction was already evident by age 40. Because profiling used bulk unsorted PBMCs, naive and antigen-experienced compartments could not be compared conclusively. Because the CMV infection status of the donors was unknown, age-related changes in expanded clonotypes may potentially have been confounded. Total diversity estimates from one million sequenced T cells were considered lower bounds and underestimates.

The germline V gene provides CDR1 SGHTA and CDR2 FQGNSA. The CDR3 runs 14 amino acids, cysteine and phenylalanine included. Kept here is only the CDR3 DNA, which spans 42 bases and is read in frame from base 1. Cut back by 2 bases and 2 bases, the V and J ends lie 7 bases apart. The approximately 39 donors, aged about 6 to 95 years, were systemically healthy Caucasian individuals from Russia. Roughly 11 milliliters of peripheral blood were drawn from each donor into EDTA-treated Vacutainer tubes. Ficoll-Paque density-gradient centrifugation was used to isolate PBMCs, with at least 6 million obtained per sample. Total RNA was extracted from PBMCs with Trizol reagent, with at least 6 micrograms obtained per sample. Naive CD45RAhigh/CD27high T cell percentages were measured by flow cytometry on a PBMC aliquot from every donor. In this sample, this clonotype turned up a few times. Its antigen target is currently unknown. Base-call qualities are not available, and no considerably larger clone is one nucleotide away.

Libraries were prepared through 5' RACE. TCRdb records Illumina HiSeq 2500 as the sequencer. A second PCR of roughly 6 to 12 cycles was performed with a sample-barcoded 5' primer and a J-beta primer mix. A unique molecular identifier was introduced onto each TCR beta cDNA molecule by a template-switch 5' adaptor carrying 12 random nucleotides. At least 2.5 million CDR3-containing paired-end reads were obtained from each sample. All of the RNA was converted into first-strand cDNA using the Mint cDNA synthesis kit, with a TRBC-specific oligonucleotide serving as the primer. All cDNA was treated with uracil-DNA glycosylase and then went through a first 18-cycle PCR with the universal primers M1SS and BC2_uni_R. As for how the authors treated the data: Normalization of each sample was performed by random selection of 1 million high-quality reads, each carrying a distinct molecular identifier. Reads with shared molecular identifiers were discarded instead of being binned into consensus sequences. MiTCR, set to a Q25 quality threshold and the strictest error-elimination algorithm, was used for CDR3 identification, clonotype clustering and error correction. A nonparametric unseen species model with Euler transformation was used to estimate lower-bound total TCR beta diversity. TCRdb reprocessing: public reads trimmed at Q25 with fastp, clones called with MiXCR, in-frame beta chains kept. Each CDR3 protein gets just one entry, which takes the most common genes and DNA from the rows behind it. TCRdb assigned the V and J calls; the authors' analysis was not used. This sample is represented by roughly 860,000 distinct CDR3 sequences; 62% of them were singletons. Roughly a quarter of the sample is in the top ten clones.

This sequence originates from a young man in good health. The V gene is TRBV7-2 and the J gene is TRBJ2-4, with no D gene named confidently. Sequences were obtained from blood. The CDR3 amino acid sequence is: CASSLTRSKNIQYF. In nucleotides, the sequence is TGTGCCAGCAGCTTAACACGATCCAAAAACATTCAGTACTTC. This CDR3, with the reference TRBV7-2 and TRBJ2-4 proteins standing in past its ends, gives the full variable domain GAGVSQSPSNKVTEKGKDVELRCDPISGHTALYWYRQSLGQGLEFLIYFQGNSAPDKSGLPSDRFSAERTGGSVSTLTIQRTQQEDSAVYLCASSLTRSKNIQYFGAGTRLSVL.